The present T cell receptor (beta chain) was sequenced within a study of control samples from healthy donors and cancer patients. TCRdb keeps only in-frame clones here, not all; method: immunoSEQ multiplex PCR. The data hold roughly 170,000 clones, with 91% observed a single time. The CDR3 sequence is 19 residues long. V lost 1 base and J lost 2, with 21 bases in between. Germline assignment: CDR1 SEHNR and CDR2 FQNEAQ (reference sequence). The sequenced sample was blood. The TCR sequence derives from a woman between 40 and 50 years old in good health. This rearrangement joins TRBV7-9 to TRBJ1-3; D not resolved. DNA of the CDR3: TGTGCCAGCAGCTTAGAGGTTGGTGGCCTCTGGACCGCTGGAAACACCATATATTTT. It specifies CASSLEVGGLWTAGNTIYF.